This T cell receptor (beta chain) was identified in a study of control samples from healthy donors and cancer patients. In its sample, this clone was seen once. Clones were sequenced by immunoSEQ multiplex PCR, and TCRdb holds only the in-frame ones, with some missing. The sample holds 170,000 or so clones, nearly 90% seen once. Sample: blood. This clonotype originated in a woman aged 50 to 60 in good health.

In DNA form, the CDR3 reads TGTGCCAGCAGCTTAGCCCCGGGAGCCTCCTACGAGCAGTACTTC. It yields the protein CASSLAPGASYEQYF. This chain connects TRBV11-3 to TRBJ2-7, with D maybe TRBD2 (6 bases). CDR3 size: 15 residues. CDR1 and CDR2 from the germline V gene are SGHNT and YENEEA. Trimming took off 1 base at V and 0 bases at J, with 10 bases between the two ends. The complete variable domain, with remaining parts taken from reference TRBV11-3 and TRBJ2-7, reads EAGVVQSPRYKIIEKKQPVAFWCNPISGHNTLYWYLQNLGQGPELLIRYENEEAVDDSQLPKDRFSAERLKGVDSTLKIQPAELGDSAVYLCASSLAPGASYEQYFGPGTRLTVT.